This entry describes one TCR beta chain. This sample is part of a study of blood T cell repertoires in COVID-19. Study background: Researchers got acute and convalescent COVID-19 samples from the United States, Italy and Spain. Nucleic acid was either cDNA or gDNA, and it came from T cells, B-cell-depleted T cells, or PBMCs.

V lost 7 bases and J lost 4; bases outside the gene matches: 1. Looked up from germline, CDR1 is SGHAT and CDR2 is FQNNGV. The CDR3 loop spans 13 amino acids. The assay was immunoSEQ multiplex PCR, and TCRdb's table has in-frame clones only and misses some. Of about 160,000 clones listed, around nine tenths are singletons. V is TRBV11-2 and J is TRBJ2-5, with TRBD2 matching over 12 bases. The source material was peripheral blood. This receptor was taken from a woman aged 70-85 years with COVID-19, enrolled during active disease. The CDR3 region has the DNA TGTGCCAGCACTAGCGGGGGGGGAGAGACCCAGTACTTC. Translation gives CASTSGGGETQYF.